The clone carrying this TCR beta chain was seen only a few times. Its antigen is as yet unknown. CDR1 and CDR2 (germline): MNHEY, SMNVEV (reference sequence). The CDR3 length is 13 residues. Trimming stripped 4 bases from V and 1 base from J, with 8 bases between. Using its own MiXCR run on the 5' RACE reads, TCRdb lists one record per CDR3 protein. Of hundreds of thousands of distinct CDR3 sequences listed, roughly 18% are singletons. The source of the sample is a study of T-cell memory formation after mild COVID-19. Study in general: TCR clusters largely stayed donor specific.

Findings of the study overall: The finding that pre-infection memory included some responding clones suggested that cross-reactive memory joined. Day 15 to 85 contractors were CD4/CD8 balanced; later expanders leaned CD4+. Contracting CD4+ clones were located mainly in CM and EM, and CD8+ clones in EMRA.

The sequence was obtained from an adult woman who had mild COVID-19 (a few samples of this study predate the infection). Cell type and time point are not known. The chain couples TRBV27 to TRBJ2-7; D uncertain. Sequences were obtained from PBMCs or a T cell subset sorted from them (not recorded which). CDR3 DNA sequence: TGTGCCAGCAGTTCCCTAGAATCCTACGAGCAGTACTTC. Residues: CASSSLESYEQYF.